This TCR beta chain comes out of a study of cytomegalovirus exposure and HLA in healthy donors. Findings of the study overall: Roughly uniform depth of sequencing across donors was assumed in presence/absence analyses. Most TCR sequences were uncommon, yet certain public TCRs appeared in many donors. TCR beta sequences reportedly predicted most subjects' HLA-A and HLA-B alleles accurately.

13 Jbeta primers and 60 Vbeta primers were used for the PCR. Assay used: immunoSEQ multiplex PCR; TCRdb lists only in-frame clones, some missing. This repertoire includes over 30,000 clones. Remarks on this clone: Its target is not known.

Healthy bone marrow donors made up the donor group. Germline loops: CDR1 SGHRS, CDR2 YFSETQ. With V trimmed by 3 bases and J by 7 bases, 4 bases remained unmatched. CDR3 length: 14 residues. Sequencing used PBMCs. The sequence was collected from a middle-aged man in good health and CMV-seronegative. This sequence joins TRBV5-1 and TRBJ2-1; TRBD1 matches 10 bases. The DNA of the CDR3 is TGCGCCAGCAGCTCAAGGACAGGGGGGAATGAGCAGTTCTTC. Translation gives CASSSRTGGNEQFF.